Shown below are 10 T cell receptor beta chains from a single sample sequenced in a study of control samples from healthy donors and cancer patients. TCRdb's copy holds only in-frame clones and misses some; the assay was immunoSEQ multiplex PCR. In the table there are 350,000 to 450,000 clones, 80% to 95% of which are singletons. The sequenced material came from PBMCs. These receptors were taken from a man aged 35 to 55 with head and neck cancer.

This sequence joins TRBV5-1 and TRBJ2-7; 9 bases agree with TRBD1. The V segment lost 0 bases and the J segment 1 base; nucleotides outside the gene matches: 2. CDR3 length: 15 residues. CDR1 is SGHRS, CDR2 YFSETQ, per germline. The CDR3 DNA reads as TGCGCCAGCAGCTTGGACAGGGGGCCTTCCTACGAGCAGTACTTC. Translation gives CASSLDRGPSYEQYF.

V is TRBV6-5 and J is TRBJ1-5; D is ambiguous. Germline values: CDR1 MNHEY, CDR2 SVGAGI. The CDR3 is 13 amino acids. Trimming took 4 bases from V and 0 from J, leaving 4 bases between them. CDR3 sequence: CASSSFSNQPQHF. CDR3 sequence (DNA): TGTGCCAGCAGTTCATTTAGCAATCAGCCCCAGCATTTT.

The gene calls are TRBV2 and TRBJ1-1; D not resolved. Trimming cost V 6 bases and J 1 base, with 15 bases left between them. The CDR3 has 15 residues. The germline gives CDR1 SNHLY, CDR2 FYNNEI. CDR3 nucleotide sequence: TGTGCCAGCAGCTCATATACCGGACGGAACACTGAAGCTTTCTTT. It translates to CASSSYTGRNTEAFF.

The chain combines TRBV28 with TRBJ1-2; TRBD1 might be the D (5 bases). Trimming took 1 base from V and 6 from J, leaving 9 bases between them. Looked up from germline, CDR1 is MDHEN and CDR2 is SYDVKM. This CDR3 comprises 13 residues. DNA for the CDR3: TGTGCCAGCAGTTTATATTCCAGGGATGGCTACACCTTC. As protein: CASSLYSRDGYTF.

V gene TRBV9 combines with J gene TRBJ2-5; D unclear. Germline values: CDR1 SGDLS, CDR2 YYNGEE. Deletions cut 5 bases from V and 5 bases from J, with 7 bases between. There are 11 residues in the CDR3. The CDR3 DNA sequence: TGTGCCAGCAGTTATAGCGAGACCCAGTACTTC. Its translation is CASSYSETQYF. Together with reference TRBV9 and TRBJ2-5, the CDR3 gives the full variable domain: DSGVTQTPKHLITATGQRVTLRCSPRSGDLSVYWYQQSLDQGLQFLIQYYNGEERAKGNILERFSAQQFPDLHSELNLSSLELGDSALYFCASSYSETQYFGPGTRLLVL.

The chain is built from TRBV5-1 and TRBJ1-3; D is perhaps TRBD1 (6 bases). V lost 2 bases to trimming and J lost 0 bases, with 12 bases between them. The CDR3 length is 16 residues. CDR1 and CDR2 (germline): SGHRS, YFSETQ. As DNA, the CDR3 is TGCGCCAGCAGCTTCGGGGGAGGGGGCTCTGGAAACACCATATATTTT. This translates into CASSFGGGGSGNTIYF.

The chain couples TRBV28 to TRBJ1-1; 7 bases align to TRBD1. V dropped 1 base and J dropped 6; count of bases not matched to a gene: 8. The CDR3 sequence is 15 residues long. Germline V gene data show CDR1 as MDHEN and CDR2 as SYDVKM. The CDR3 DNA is TGTGCCAGCAGTTTATCGACAGGGCGACCACCTGAAGCTTTCTTT. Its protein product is CASSLSTGRPPEAFF.

In DNA, the CDR3 is TGTGCCAGCAGCCTCCGGGGAGTGGGGGGCACTGAAGCTTTCTTT. It yields the protein CASSLRGVGGTEAFF. The rearrangement joins TRBV5-6 to TRBJ1-1, with a possible D match to TRBD1 (5 bases). The CDR3 is 15 amino acids. Germline loops: CDR1 SGHDT, CDR2 YYEEEE. The V end lost 4 bases, the J end lost 4 bases, and 17 bases lay between the germline ends.

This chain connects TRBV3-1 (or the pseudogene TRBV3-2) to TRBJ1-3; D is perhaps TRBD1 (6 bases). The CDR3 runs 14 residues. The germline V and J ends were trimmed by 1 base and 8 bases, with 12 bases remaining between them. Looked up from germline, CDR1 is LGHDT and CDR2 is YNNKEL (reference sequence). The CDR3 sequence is CASSQGQGTYTIYF. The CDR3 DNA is TGTGCCAGCAGCCAAGGGCAGGGGACATACACCATATATTTT.

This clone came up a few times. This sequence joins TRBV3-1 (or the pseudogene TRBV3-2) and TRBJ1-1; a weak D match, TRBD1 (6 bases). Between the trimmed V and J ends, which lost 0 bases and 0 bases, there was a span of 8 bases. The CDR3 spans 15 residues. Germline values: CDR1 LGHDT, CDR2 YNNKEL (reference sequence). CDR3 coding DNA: TGTGCCAGCAGCCAAGACAGGGGAATGAACACTGAAGCTTTCTTT. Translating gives CASSQDRGMNTEAFF.